This TCR beta chain is from a study of radiotherapy plus CTLA-4 blockade in lung cancer (dated by TCRdb to the late 2010s). A note on the overall study: Among enrolled patients, about 17% had an objective response and 25% to 35% reached disease control. The study at large found these results: After treatment with radiotherapy and ipilimumab, TCR clones that originated in tumors expanded in peripheral blood. Early dynamic changes in blood T cell clones, together with increased serum interferon-beta after radiation, were reported as the strongest predictors of response.

Receptor amplification or capture employed the immunoSEQ multiplex PCR assay. Sourced from immuneACCESS, this table was stored by TCRdb with only in-frame sequences that have V and J called. A share of the clones is absent; for the studies checked, an unresolved V gene accounts for under half, and the remainder has no known explanation. The sample table contains about 97,000 clones; only one count was recorded for around 74% of them. The ten largest clones capture around 2.7% of the sample. The study tested focal radiation therapy combined with CTLA-4 blockade (ipilimumab) in patients with chemo-refractory metastatic non-small-cell lung cancer. The sample holds a few counts of this clone. Its antigen remains undetermined. No per-base quality is available; no much larger clone lies one base away. V sheds 1 base and J sheds 7 bases, leaving 11 bases between their ends. The CDR3 holds 14 amino acids from the cysteine to the phenylalanine. The only DNA kept is the CDR3, 42 bases in frame from the first base. Per the germline V gene, SGDLS is the CDR1 and YYNGEE is the CDR2.

Sample: peripheral blood, taken from a patient treated with radiotherapy plus ipilimumab. The rearranged chain carries TRBV9 and TRBJ1-4; the D segment could be TRBD1, given 6 matching bases. This TCR came from a human donor with non-small cell lung cancer who had a partial response to radiotherapy plus ipilimumab. Some clones in this sample may be carry-over from other donors' samples. The CDR3 region: CASSVLGAPEKLFF. The DNA sequence reads TGTGCCAGCAGCGTATTGGGGGCGCCTGAAAAACTGTTTTTT.